This T cell receptor (beta chain) was sequenced for a study of blood T cell repertoires in COVID-19. Produced via immunoSEQ multiplex PCR; TCRdb's table is partial and in-frame only. The sample yields 81,000 or so clones, over 75% seen once. Germline CDR1 LGHDT, CDR2 YNNKEL (reference sequence). The CDR3 runs 15 residues. Trimming took 1 base from V and 1 from J; bases not matched to a gene: 2. The source of this sequence is a man aged 50 or older with COVID-19, enrolled during active disease. The chain combines TRBV3-1 (or the pseudogene TRBV3-2) with TRBJ1-1; the match to TRBD1 covers 8 bases. Specimen: peripheral blood. DNA of the CDR3: TGTGCCAGCAGCCAAGGGGGACAGGCGAACACTGAAGCTTTCTTT. This sequence encodes CASSQGGQANTEAFF.